This entry lists 18 T cell receptor beta chains sequenced from one sample in a study of shared clonotypes between healthy human individuals. Repertoires were generated with immunoSEQ multiplex PCR, while TCRdb's copy carries only in-frame clones and drops some. The sample has 2 million to 2.5 million clones; less than 95% are singletons. The sample was naive CD4+ T cells from PBMCs. Subset: CD45RA+ positively selected. These receptors originate from a young man in good health. Some clones in this sample may be carry-over from other donors' samples.

The chain recombines TRBV6-6 with TRBJ2-3; D gene uncertain. The V and J ends lost 5 bases and 0 bases respectively, with 6 bases between them. Looked up from germline, CDR1 is MNHNY and CDR2 is SVGAGI (reference sequence). The length of the CDR3 is 13 residues. In DNA form, the CDR3 reads TGTGCCAGCAGTGCAATAAGCACAGATACGCAGTATTTT. Translated: CASSAISTDTQYF.

The chain carries TRBV4-2 and TRBJ1-6; a weak D match, TRBD1 (6 bases). Germline V gives CDR1 LGHNA, CDR2 YNFKEQ. The CDR3 sequence is 19 residues long. V was clipped by 3 bases and J by 4 bases, with 22 bases between them. The DNA of the CDR3 is TGTGCCAGCAGCCACGGGCTAGGGATTGGGACACCTTATAATTCACCCCTCCACTTT. It codes for CASSHGLGIGTPYNSPLHF.

This chain uses TRBV19 with TRBJ2-1, with D perhaps being TRBD1 or TRBD2 (6 bases each). The CDR3 sequence is 15 residues long. Trimming left V 6 bases short and J 5 bases short, with 17 bases between. The V gene's germline CDR1 is LNHDA and CDR2 SQIVND (reference sequence). The CDR3 sequence: CASRPIGGMDNEQFF. The CDR3 DNA reads TGTGCCAGTAGACCCATCGGGGGCATGGACAATGAGCAGTTCTTC.

This chain joins TRBV5-4 and TRBJ1-5; 7 bases line up with TRBD1. With 4 bases clipped from V and 6 bases from J, the junction kept 7 bases outside the gene matches. The CDR3 extends over 14 amino acids. Germline-derived CDR1 and CDR2 are SGHNT and YYREEE (reference sequence). Written as DNA, the CDR3 is TGTGCCAGCAGCCGGGAGGGGGCGGGTCAGCCCCAGCATTTT. Residues: CASSREGAGQPQHF.

This clone was seen just once. As DNA, the CDR3 is TGTGCCAGCAGGGCCACATACAATGAGCAGTTCTTC. This encodes CASRATYNEQFF. The rearrangement uses TRBV28 and TRBJ2-1; D ambiguous. V dropped 6 bases and J dropped 4 bases, with 7 bases sitting between them. CDR1 is MDHEN, CDR2 SYDVKM, per germline. The CDR3 contains 12 residues. Looking up the rest from reference TRBV28 and TRBJ2-1 gives the full variable domain: DVKVTQSSRYLVKRTGEKVFLECVQDMDHENMFWYRQDPGLGLRLIYFSYDVKMKEKGDIPEGYSVSREKKERFSLILESASTNQTSMYLCASRATYNEQFFGPGTRLTVL.

As concerns this clone: Other DNA variants within this sample encode the same CDR3. The J gene is TRBJ2-5, the V gene TRBV6-5; 8 nucleotides match TRBD2. The CDR3 covers 14 residues. V lost 3 bases, J lost 5 bases, and 5 bases stayed unmatched. Germline V gene sequence: CDR1 MNHEY, CDR2 SVGAGI. CDR3 coding DNA: TGTGCCAGCAGTTATCGGGGGGGCGAGGAGACCCAGTACTTC. Protein product: CASSYRGGEETQYF.

V usage is TRBV27 and J usage is TRBJ2-1; TRBD1 might be the D (6 bases). V was trimmed by 6 bases and J by 4 bases, leaving 10 bases between them. Germline CDR1 is MNHEY and CDR2 is SMNVEV (reference sequence). This CDR3 has 13 amino acids. CDR3 amino acids: CASSTTGYNEQFF. CDR3 coding DNA: TGTGCCAGCAGCACTACAGGGTACAATGAGCAGTTCTTC.

This clone was detected only once. This rearrangement joins TRBV10-1 to TRBJ2-1; 11 bases fit TRBD2. Germline CDR1 WNHNN, CDR2 SYGVQD (reference sequence). V dropped 6 bases and J dropped 8; count of bases not matched to a gene: 12. This CDR3 has 16 residues. CDR3 amino acids: CASRSEVAGGPHEQFF. As DNA, the CDR3 is TGCGCCAGCAGGAGCGAAGTAGCGGGAGGGCCCCATGAGCAGTTCTTC.

This clone was picked up a small number of times. The chain employs TRBV25-1 and TRBJ1-5, with D possibly being TRBD1 (6 bases). V was pared by 2 bases and J by 4 bases, with 9 bases between. Germline CDR1 MGHDK, CDR2 SYGVNS. This CDR3 region has 14 residues. The CDR3, as DNA: TGTGCCAGCAGTGAAACAGGGAGGAATCAGCCCCAGCATTTT. Protein product: CASSETGRNQPQHF.

The chain uses TRBV28 and TRBJ1-5; D remains unclear. Germline CDR1 MDHEN, CDR2 SYDVKM. V was shortened by 6 bases and J by 0 bases, with 12 bases between the two germline ends. This CDR3 is 15 amino acids long. The CDR3 bases are TGTGCCAGCAGGAGGGCTCTAATTAGCAATCAGCCCCAGCATTTT. As protein: CASRRALISNQPQHF.

This clone occurred a few times. Other DNA sequences in the same sample also yield this CDR3. J is TRBJ2-7 and V is TRBV19, with 7 bases aligning to TRBD1. V gave up 1 base and J gave up 3 bases; unmatched junction bases: 0. Germline V gives CDR1 LNHDA, CDR2 SQIVND (reference sequence). This CDR3 is built from 13 residues. In nucleotides, the CDR3 is TGTGCCAGTAGTATAGGACAGGGCTACGAGCAGTACTTC. This codes for CASSIGQGYEQYF.

V is TRBV5-4 and J is TRBJ2-3; D not certain. The germline gives CDR1 SGHNT, CDR2 YYREEE (reference sequence). This CDR3 region has 15 residues. Trimming left V 4 bases short and J 6 bases short, with 18 bases between. The CDR3 spells CASSPTSASYDTQYF. For the CDR3, the DNA is TGTGCCAGCAGCCCCACCTCTGCGAGCTATGATACGCAGTATTTT.

V is TRBV2 and J is TRBJ1-4, with a possible D match to TRBD1 (6 bases). The CDR3 consists of 15 residues. Germline CDR1 reads SNHLY; CDR2 reads FYNNEI. The ends were cut back, 3 bases at V and 4 bases at J, with 12 bases in the middle. The CDR3 region is CASSDRGHINEKLFF. In nucleotides, the CDR3 is TGTGCCAGCAGTGATCGGGGACACATTAATGAAAAACTGTTTTTT.

V and J are TRBV4-1 and TRBJ2-7; 7 positions match TRBD2. The CDR3 covers 15 residues. The ends lost 5 bases at V and 0 bases at J; junction bases unmatched: 7. Germline V gene sequence: CDR1 MGHRA, CDR2 YSYEKL. The CDR3 region is CASSVTSVSSYEQYF. In DNA, the CDR3 is TGCGCCAGCAGCGTTACTAGCGTTAGCTCCTACGAGCAGTACTTC.

This chain links TRBV10-3 with TRBJ1-2; D is unresolved. Trimming stripped 0 bases from V and 8 bases from J, with 13 bases between. This CDR3 comprises 14 residues. Germline V gene sequence: CDR1 ENHRY, CDR2 SYGVKD. CDR3 bases: TGTGCCATCAGTGAGTCGAACGGTCCCCGGGGCTACACCTTC. It is translated as CAISESNGPRGYTF.

J is TRBJ1-4 and V is TRBV29-1, with 7 bases lining up with TRBD1. Germline CDR1 is SQVTM and CDR2 is ANQGSEA. V shed 6 bases and J 6 bases; nucleotides not matched to a gene: 16. This CDR3 is built from 16 residues. This chain's CDR3 is CSVKGAGSGLYEKLFF. The CDR3 DNA reads TGCAGCGTGAAGGGGGCAGGGTCGGGGTTGTATGAAAAACTGTTTTTT.

J is TRBJ2-1 and V is TRBV11-3, with 7 bases that match TRBD1. CDR3 length: 12 residues. CDR1 is SGHNT and CDR2 is YENEEA in the germline V gene. The J segment lost 13 bases and the V segment lost 1 base, leaving 4 bases of the junction unmatched. The CDR3 coding sequence is TGTGCCAGCAGCTTAGGGGGGACAGAACAGTTCTTC. Protein: CASSLGGTEQFF.

J is TRBJ2-1 and V is TRBV4-1, with 13 nucleotides matching TRBD2. Unmatched junction bases numbered 7, after V lost 0 bases and J lost 5 bases. CDR3 length: 18 amino acids. Germline CDR1 reads MGHRA; CDR2 reads YSYEKL. DNA of the CDR3: TGCGCCAGCAGCCAAGAACTAGCGGGAGGGCCGGGGAACAATGAGCAGTTCTTC. It is translated as CASSQELAGGPGNNEQFF.